These 14 T cell receptor beta chains share one sample of origin, sequenced in a study of PD-L1 blockade in urothelial cancer. TCRdb's table, derived via immunoSEQ multiplex PCR, lists solely in-frame clones and lacks some. The sample carries some 80,000 clones, 87% recorded once. The specimen was PBMCs, collected around atezolizumab (anti-PD-L1) treatment. All receptors come from a woman between 70 and 85 years old with urothelial cancer.

This clone has just a few counts. J is TRBJ2-7 and V is TRBV11-3, with TRBD2 matching 9 bases. With 1 base clipped from V and 3 bases from J, the junction kept 10 bases outside the gene matches. The germline gives CDR1 SGHNT, CDR2 YENEEA. This CDR3 is 17 amino acids long. The CDR3 bases are TGTGCCAGCAGCTTAGCTTTGAATAGCGGGGGAAGCTACGAGCAGTACTTC. Its translation: CASSLALNSGGSYEQYF.

This clone was seen only a few times. V gene TRBV7-8 combines with J gene TRBJ2-7, with 8 bases that match TRBD1. The CDR3 covers 14 residues. The germline gives CDR1 SGHVS, CDR2 FQNEAQ. Losses at the gene ends were 1 base for V and 2 bases for J; bases not matched to a gene: 1. The DNA of the CDR3 is TGTGCCAGCAGCTTAGGGACAGGGCCCTACGAGCAGTACTTC. Translation gives CASSLGTGPYEQYF. The entire variable domain, with the rest obtained from reference TRBV7-8 and TRBJ2-7, is as follows: GAGVSQSPRYKVAKRGQDVALRCDPISGHVSLFWYQQALGQGPEFLTYFQNEAQLDKSGLPSDRFFAERPEGSVSTLKIQRTQQEDSAVYLCASSLGTGPYEQYFGPGTRLTVT.

The chain combines TRBV29-1 with TRBJ2-7; 7 positions agree with TRBD2. Looked up from germline, CDR1 is SQVTM and CDR2 is ANQGSEA. CDR3 length equals 13 residues. The V segment lost 8 bases and the J segment 0 bases; nucleotides outside the gene matches: 7. The CDR3 reads CSTTSQYSYEQYF. In DNA form, the CDR3 reads TGCAGCACGACTAGCCAATACTCCTACGAGCAGTACTTC.

The gene calls are TRBV6-4 and TRBJ2-1, with 11 bases identical to TRBD1. With 6 bases clipped from V and 0 bases from J, the junction kept 1 base outside the gene matches. The CDR3 has 15 amino acids. Germline CDR1 MRHNA, CDR2 SNTAGT. This CDR3 reads CASRGTGGSYNEQFF. The CDR3 coding sequence is TGTGCCAGCAGGGGGACAGGGGGCTCCTACAATGAGCAGTTCTTC.

The chain links TRBV6-1 to TRBJ2-7, with 10 bases lining up with TRBD2. Germline V gene sequence: CDR1 MNHNS, CDR2 SASEGT. The junction had 17 bases not matched to a gene; V was cut back by 4 bases and J by 5 bases. The CDR3 extends over 18 amino acids. The CDR3 region is CASSVGGVASGGVNEQYF. The CDR3 DNA sequence: TGTGCCAGCAGTGTGGGGGGGGTGGCTAGCGGGGGAGTGAACGAGCAGTACTTC.

This chain links TRBV15 with TRBJ1-1; TRBD1 aligns across 10 bases. This CDR3 region has 15 residues. V was pared by 0 bases and J by 6 bases, with 4 bases of the junction left unmatched. Germline V gene data show CDR1 as LNHNV and CDR2 as YYDKDF (reference sequence). CDR3 amino acids: CATSREGTGVSEAFF. CDR3 coding DNA: TGTGCCACCAGCAGAGAGGGGACAGGGGTATCTGAAGCTTTCTTT.

This chain connects TRBV29-1 to TRBJ1-2; no clear D. Looked up from germline, CDR1 is SQVTM and CDR2 is ANQGSEA. The CDR3 loop spans 13 amino acids. V lost 2 bases, J lost 3 bases, and 10 bases lay in between. Written as DNA, the CDR3 is TGCAGCGTTGAATGGCCGGGGTACTATGGCTACACCTTC. The encoded protein is CSVEWPGYYGYTF.

The chain employs TRBV2 and TRBJ2-5, with TRBD1 identical over 10 bases. V lost 5 bases to trimming and J lost 4 bases; unmatched junction nucleotides: 1. This CDR3 comprises 13 residues. Germline values: CDR1 SNHLY, CDR2 FYNNEI. The CDR3 DNA is TGTGCCAGCAGTTGGGACAGGGGAGAGACCCAGTACTTC. Translating it yields CASSWDRGETQYF.

This rearrangement joins TRBV2 to TRBJ2-6; a possible D gene is TRBD1 (5 bases). Trimming left V 10 bases short and J 0 bases short, with 10 bases between. Germline V gives CDR1 SNHLY, CDR2 FYNNEI. The CDR3 extends over 14 amino acids. CDR3 coding DNA: TGTGCCACCCGCAGGGACTCTGGGGCCAACGTCCTGACTTTC. Translation: CATRRDSGANVLTF.

This chain links TRBV9 with TRBJ1-1; 10 bases align to TRBD1. Germline CDR1 reads SGDLS; CDR2 reads YYNGEE. V shed 0 bases and J 3 bases; nucleotides not matched to a gene: 11. CDR3 length equals 18 residues. The CDR3 DNA reads TGTGCCAGCAGCGTAGGACGGGGGACAGGGGTTGATGACACTGAAGCTTTCTTT. Its translation is CASSVGRGTGVDDTEAFF.

This clone was detected only once. This chain links TRBV10-3 with TRBJ2-1; TRBD2 might be the D (5 bases). V lost 0 bases and J 12 bases, leaving 15 bases between the germline ends. CDR3 length: 14 amino acids. Germline assignment: CDR1 ENHRY and CDR2 SYGVKD. The CDR3 loop reads CAISESRTPGWQFF. The CDR3 coding sequence is TGTGCCATCAGTGAGTCCAGGACCCCGGGGTGGCAGTTCTTC.

This rearrangement joins TRBV5-4 to TRBJ2-5, with D tentatively TRBD2 (5 bases). Trimming took off 4 bases at V and 4 bases at J, with 8 bases between the two ends. There are 12 residues in the CDR3. Germline V gives CDR1 SGHNT, CDR2 YYREEE (reference sequence). The CDR3 is CASSRGLETQYF. DNA for the CDR3: TGTGCCAGCAGCAGAGGGTTAGAGACCCAGTACTTC.

The rearrangement joins TRBV5-1 to TRBJ2-1, with D perhaps TRBD1 (6 bases). Germline loops: CDR1 SGHRS, CDR2 YFSETQ. V was shortened by 4 bases and J by 0 bases, with 11 bases between the two germline ends. This CDR3 spans 15 amino acids. The CDR3 nucleotides read TGCGCCAGCAGCCCGGGACACAACTCCTACAATGAGCAGTTCTTC. Its translation: CASSPGHNSYNEQFF.

In this sample, this clone turned up once. The genes are TRBV14 and TRBJ2-7; no definite D call. Per germline, CDR1 SGHDN and CDR2 FVKESK. V lost 5 bases to trimming and J lost 5 bases, with 28 bases between them. This CDR3 spans 18 amino acids. Here the CDR3 reads CASSDKSGVKPGSDEQYF. Written as DNA, the CDR3 is TGTGCCAGCAGCGATAAGAGTGGAGTTAAACCGGGTTCGGACGAGCAGTACTTC. Supplemented by reference TRBV14 and TRBJ2-7, the full variable domain reads EAGVTQFPSHSVIEKGQTVTLRCDPISGHDNLYWYRRVMGKEIKFLLHFVKESKQDESGMPNNRFLAERTGGTYSTLKVQPAELEDSGVYFCASSDKSGVKPGSDEQYFGPGTRLTVT.